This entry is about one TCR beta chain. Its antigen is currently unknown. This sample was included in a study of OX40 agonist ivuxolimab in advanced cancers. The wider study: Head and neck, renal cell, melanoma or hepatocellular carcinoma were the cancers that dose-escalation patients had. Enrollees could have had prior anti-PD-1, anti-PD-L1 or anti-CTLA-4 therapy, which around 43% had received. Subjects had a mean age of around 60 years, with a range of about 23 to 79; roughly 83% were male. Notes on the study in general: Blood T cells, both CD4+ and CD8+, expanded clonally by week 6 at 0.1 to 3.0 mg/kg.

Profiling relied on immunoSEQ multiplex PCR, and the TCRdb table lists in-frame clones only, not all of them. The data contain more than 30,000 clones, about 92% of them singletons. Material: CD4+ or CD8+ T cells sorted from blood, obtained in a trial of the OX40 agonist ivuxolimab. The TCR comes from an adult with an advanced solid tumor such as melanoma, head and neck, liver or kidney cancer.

CDR3 nucleotide sequence: TGCGCCAGCAGCTTGGCACCTGTTAATGAGCAGTTCTTC. It translates to CASSLAPVNEQFF. The gene calls are TRBV5-1 and TRBJ2-1; D gene ambiguous. V was trimmed by 0 bases and J by 7 bases, leaving 8 bases between them. Germline V lookup: CDR1 SGHRS, CDR2 YFSETQ. The CDR3 consists of 13 residues.